This TCR beta chain was identified during a study of blood T cell repertoires in COVID-19. The method was immunoSEQ multiplex PCR; TCRdb's version includes in-frame clones alone and lacks a portion of them. The sample holds 200,000 to 250,000 clones, around 82% seen once. Germline V gene data show CDR1 as SGDLS and CDR2 as YYNGEE. This CDR3 region has 15 residues. Trimming left V 4 bases short and J 2 bases short, with 15 bases between. The sequence derives from a woman of 80 years or more with acute or convalescent COVID-19. The chain carries TRBV9 and TRBJ2-5; D not resolved. Material for sequencing was peripheral blood. This chain's CDR3 is CASSFQSAMQETQYF. Written as DNA, the CDR3 is TGTGCCAGCAGCTTTCAGAGCGCGATGCAAGAGACCCAGTACTTC.